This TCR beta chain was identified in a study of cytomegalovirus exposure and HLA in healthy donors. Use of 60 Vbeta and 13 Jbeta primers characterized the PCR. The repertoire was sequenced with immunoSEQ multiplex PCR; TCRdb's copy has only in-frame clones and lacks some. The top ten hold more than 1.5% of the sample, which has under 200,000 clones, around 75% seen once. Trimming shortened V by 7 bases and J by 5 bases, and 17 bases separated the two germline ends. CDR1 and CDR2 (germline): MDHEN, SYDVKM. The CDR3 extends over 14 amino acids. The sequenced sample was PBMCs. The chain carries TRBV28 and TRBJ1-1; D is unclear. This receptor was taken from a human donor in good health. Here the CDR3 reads CASILRRAGTEAFF. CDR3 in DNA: TGTGCCAGCATTCTGAGGAGGGCCGGGACTGAAGCTTTCTTT.